This TCR beta chain was profiled in a study of response to subunit inactivated influenza vaccine (dated by TCRdb to between 2018 and 2020). With regard to the full study: Deep quantitative profiling of the T cell receptor repertoire was used in the study to follow responses to a trivalent subunit inactivated influenza vaccine. Overall study outcomes, separate from this receptor: The authors suggested that each seasonal influenza vaccination may recruit only a limited number of new T cells.

Worth noting for this clonotype: What this receptor recognizes is not known. Within one base of it there is no much larger clone, and no base qualities were kept.

Library preparation used RT-PCR. The listed sequencing device is Illumina HiSeq 2500. TCRdb's own reprocessing of the public reads used fastp at Q25 and MiXCR and kept productive beta chains. CDR3 protein sequences are deduplicated, and each keeps its most common genes and DNA. Present in this sample are 750,000 to 850,000 distinct CDR3 sequences, roughly 20% of which were seen just once. The ten largest clones capture under 13% of the sample. Including cysteine and phenylalanine, the CDR3 has 14 amino acids. Of the read, only the CDR3 DNA is kept; its 42 bases are in frame from base 1. V is clipped by 7 bases and J by 4 bases, and the sequence between their germline boundaries is 13 bases long. Looking up the germline V gene yields CDR1 MNHNS and CDR2 SASEGT.

Recombination joined TRBV6-1 with TRBJ1-4, with the D gene too uncertain to name. The sequenced sample was PBMCs from blood, obtained 4 to 6 days after vaccination. This TCR was recovered from a man between 50 and 59 years old who received an inactivated influenza vaccine. Donor details come from another sample of the same person, matched by shared clones. The DNA sequence reads TGTGCCAGCACCCCGATGGCATTTAATGAAAAACTGTTTTTT. It translates as CASTPMAFNEKLFF.